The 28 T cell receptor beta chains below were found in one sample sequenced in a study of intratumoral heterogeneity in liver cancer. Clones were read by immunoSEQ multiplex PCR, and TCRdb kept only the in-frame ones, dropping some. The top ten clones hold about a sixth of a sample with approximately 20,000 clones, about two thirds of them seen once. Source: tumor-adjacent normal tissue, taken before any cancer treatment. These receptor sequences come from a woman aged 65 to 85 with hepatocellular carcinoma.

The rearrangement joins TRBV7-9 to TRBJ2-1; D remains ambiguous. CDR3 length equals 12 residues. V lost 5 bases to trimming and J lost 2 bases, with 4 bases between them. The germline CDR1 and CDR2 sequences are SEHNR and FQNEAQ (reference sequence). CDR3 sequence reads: CASSQTYNEQFF. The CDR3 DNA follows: TGTGCCAGCAGCCAGACCTACAATGAGCAGTTCTTC. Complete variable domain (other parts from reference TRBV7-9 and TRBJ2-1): DTGVSQNPRHKITKRGQNVTFRCDPISEHNRLYWYRQTLGQGPEFLTYFQNEAQLEKSRLLSDRFSAERPKGSFSTLEIQRTEQGDSAMYLCASSQTYNEQFFGPGTRLTVL.

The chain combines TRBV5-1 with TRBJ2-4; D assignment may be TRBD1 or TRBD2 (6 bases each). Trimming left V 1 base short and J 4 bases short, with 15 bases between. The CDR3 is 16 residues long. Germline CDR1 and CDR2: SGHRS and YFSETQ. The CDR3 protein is CASSLLGGRGKNIQYF. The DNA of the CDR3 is TGCGCCAGCAGCTTGTTGGGGGGCAGAGGAAAAAACATTCAGTACTTC.

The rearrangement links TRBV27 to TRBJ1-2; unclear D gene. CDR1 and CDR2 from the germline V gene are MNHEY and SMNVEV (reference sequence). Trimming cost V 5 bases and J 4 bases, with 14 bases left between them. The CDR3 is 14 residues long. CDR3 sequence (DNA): TGTGCCAGCAGTCCGCAGGACCCGCCCTATGGCTACACCTTC. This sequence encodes CASSPQDPPYGYTF.

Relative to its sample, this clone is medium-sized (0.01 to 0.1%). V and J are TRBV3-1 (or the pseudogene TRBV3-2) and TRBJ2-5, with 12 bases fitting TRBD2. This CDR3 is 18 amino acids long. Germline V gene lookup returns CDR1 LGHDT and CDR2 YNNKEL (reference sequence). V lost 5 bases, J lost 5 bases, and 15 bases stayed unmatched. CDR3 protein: CASSSRGASGRAKETQYF. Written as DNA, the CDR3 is TGTGCCAGCAGCTCTCGAGGGGCTAGCGGGAGGGCCAAGGAGACCCAGTACTTC.

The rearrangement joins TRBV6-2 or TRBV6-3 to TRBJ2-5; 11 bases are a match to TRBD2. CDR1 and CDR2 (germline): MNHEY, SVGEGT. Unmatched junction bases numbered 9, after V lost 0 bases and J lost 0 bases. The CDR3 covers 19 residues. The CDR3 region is CASSYSLAGGPPYQETQYF. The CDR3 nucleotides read TGTGCCAGCAGTTACTCGTTAGCGGGAGGGCCCCCGTACCAAGAGACCCAGTACTTC.

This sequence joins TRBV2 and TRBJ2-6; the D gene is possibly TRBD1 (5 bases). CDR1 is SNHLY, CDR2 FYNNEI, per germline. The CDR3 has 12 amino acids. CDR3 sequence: CGRVSGANVLTF. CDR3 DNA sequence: TGTGGCAGGGTGTCTGGGGCCAACGTCCTGACTTTC.

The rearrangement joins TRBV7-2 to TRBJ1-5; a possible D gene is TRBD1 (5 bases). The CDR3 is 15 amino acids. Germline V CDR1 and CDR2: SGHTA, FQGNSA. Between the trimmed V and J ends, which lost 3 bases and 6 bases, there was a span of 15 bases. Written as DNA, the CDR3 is TGTGCCAGCAGCTTTGGGGGAAATTACGGTCAGCCCCAGCATTTT. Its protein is CASSFGGNYGQPQHF.

CDR3 sequence reads: CASSLGRAEQFF. The CDR3 nucleotides are TGTGCCAGCAGCTTAGGCCGCGCTGAGCAGTTCTTC. V and J are TRBV7-3 and TRBJ2-1; no firm D call. V was pared by 2 bases and J by 9 bases, with 8 bases between. Germline lookup yields CDR1 SGHTA and CDR2 FQGTGA. CDR3 length: 12 residues.

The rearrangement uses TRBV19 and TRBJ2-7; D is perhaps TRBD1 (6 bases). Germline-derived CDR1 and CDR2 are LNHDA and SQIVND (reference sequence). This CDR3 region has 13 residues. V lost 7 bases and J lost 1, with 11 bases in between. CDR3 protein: CASTGDKSYEQYF. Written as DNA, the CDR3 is TGTGCCAGTACCGGGGACAAGTCCTACGAGCAGTACTTC.

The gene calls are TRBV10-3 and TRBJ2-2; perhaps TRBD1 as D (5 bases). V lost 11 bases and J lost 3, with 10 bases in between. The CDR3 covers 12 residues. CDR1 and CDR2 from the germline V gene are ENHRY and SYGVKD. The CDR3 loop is CALETDTGELFF. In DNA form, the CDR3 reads TGTGCCCTTGAGACAGACACCGGGGAGCTGTTTTTT.

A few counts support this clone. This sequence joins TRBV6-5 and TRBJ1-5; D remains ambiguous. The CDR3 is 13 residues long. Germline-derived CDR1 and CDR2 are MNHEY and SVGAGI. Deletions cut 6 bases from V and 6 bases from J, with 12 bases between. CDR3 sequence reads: CASRQDTPQPQHF. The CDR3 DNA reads TGTGCCAGCAGACAAGACACCCCTCAGCCCCAGCATTTT.

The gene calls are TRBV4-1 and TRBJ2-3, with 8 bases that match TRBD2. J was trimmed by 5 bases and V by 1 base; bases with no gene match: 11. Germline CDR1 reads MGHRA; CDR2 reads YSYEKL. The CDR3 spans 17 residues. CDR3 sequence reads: CASSQASSGTSLDTQYF. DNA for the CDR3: TGCGCCAGCAGCCAAGCTAGTAGCGGGACATCACTAGATACGCAGTATTTT.

The CDR3 loop is CASSANRDYTEAFF. CDR3 bases: TGTGCCAGCAGCGCCAACAGGGACTACACTGAAGCTTTCTTT. The chain links TRBV28 to TRBJ1-1, with D maybe TRBD1 (6 bases). Trimming shortened V by 6 bases and J by 3 bases, and 14 bases separated the two germline ends. The CDR3 runs to 14 residues. The germline V gene has CDR1 MDHEN and CDR2 SYDVKM.

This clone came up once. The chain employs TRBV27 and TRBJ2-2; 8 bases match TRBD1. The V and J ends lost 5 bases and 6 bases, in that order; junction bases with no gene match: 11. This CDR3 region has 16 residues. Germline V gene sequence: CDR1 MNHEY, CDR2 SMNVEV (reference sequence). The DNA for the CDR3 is TGTGCCAGCAGTCCCCCGGACAGGGTCTTGCCCGGGGAGCTGTTTTTT. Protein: CASSPPDRVLPGELFF.

As DNA, the CDR3 is TGTGCCAGCAGTTTACGGGGGCGCGACGAAGAGACCCAGTACTTC. This sequence encodes CASSLRGRDEETQYF. The chain joins TRBV27 to TRBJ2-5, with D possibly being TRBD1 or TRBD2 (6 bases each). Trimming pared 2 bases from V and 3 bases from J, leaving 13 bases between. The CDR3 consists of 15 residues. Germline V gene sequence: CDR1 MNHEY, CDR2 SMNVEV (reference sequence).

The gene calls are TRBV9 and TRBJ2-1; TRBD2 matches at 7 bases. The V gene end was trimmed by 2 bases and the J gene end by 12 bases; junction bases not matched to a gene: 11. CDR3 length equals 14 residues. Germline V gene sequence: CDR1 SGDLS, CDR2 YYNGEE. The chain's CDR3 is CASSVGGVASGQFF. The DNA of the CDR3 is TGTGCCAGCAGCGTGGGAGGGGTCGCCTCGGGGCAGTTCTTC.

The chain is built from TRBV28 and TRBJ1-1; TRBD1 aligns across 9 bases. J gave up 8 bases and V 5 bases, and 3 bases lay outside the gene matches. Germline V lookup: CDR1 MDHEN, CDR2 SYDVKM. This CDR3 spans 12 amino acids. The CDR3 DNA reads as TGTGCCAGCAGTGTCGGGACAGGGGAAGCTTTCTTT. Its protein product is CASSVGTGEAFF.

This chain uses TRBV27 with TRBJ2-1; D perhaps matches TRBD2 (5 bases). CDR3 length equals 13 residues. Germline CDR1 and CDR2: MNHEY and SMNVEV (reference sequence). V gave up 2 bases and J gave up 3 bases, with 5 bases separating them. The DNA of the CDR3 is TGTGCCAGCAGTTTAGGGAGCTACAATGAGCAGTTCTTC. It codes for CASSLGSYNEQFF.

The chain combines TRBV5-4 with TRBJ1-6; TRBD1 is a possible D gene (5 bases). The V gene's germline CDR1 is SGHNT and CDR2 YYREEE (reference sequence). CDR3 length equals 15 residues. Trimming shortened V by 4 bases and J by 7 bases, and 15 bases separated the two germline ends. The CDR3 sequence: CASSPTVWDNSPLHF. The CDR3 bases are TGTGCCAGCAGCCCTACCGTGTGGGACAATTCACCCCTCCACTTT.

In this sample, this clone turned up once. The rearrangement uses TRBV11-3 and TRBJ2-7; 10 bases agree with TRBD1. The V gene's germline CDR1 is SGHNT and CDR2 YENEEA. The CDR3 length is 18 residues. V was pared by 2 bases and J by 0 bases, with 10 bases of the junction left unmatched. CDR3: CASSLPSTGTGDSYEQYF. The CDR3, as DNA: TGTGCCAGCAGCTTACCTTCCACGGGGACAGGGGACTCCTACGAGCAGTACTTC.

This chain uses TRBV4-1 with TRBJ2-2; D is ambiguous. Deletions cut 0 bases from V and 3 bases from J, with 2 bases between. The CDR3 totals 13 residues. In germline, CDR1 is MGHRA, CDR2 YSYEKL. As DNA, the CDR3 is TGCGCCAGCAGCCAAGAACACACCGGGGAGCTGTTTTTT. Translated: CASSQEHTGELFF.

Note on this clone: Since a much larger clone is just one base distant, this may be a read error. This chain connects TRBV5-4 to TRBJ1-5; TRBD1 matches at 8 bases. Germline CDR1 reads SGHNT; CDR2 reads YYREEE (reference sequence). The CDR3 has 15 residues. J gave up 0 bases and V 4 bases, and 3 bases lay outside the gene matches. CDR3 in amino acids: CASSLTGDSNQPQHF. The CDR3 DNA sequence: TGTGCCAGCAGCCTGACAGGGGATAGCAATCAGCCCCAGCATTTT.

The CDR3 region is CASSLSTSGSNEQYF. CDR3 bases: TGTGCCAGCAGCCTCTCGACTAGCGGGTCCAACGAGCAGTACTTC. The chain is built from TRBV3-1 (or the pseudogene TRBV3-2) and TRBJ2-7, with TRBD2 matching over 10 bases. The CDR3 is made up of 15 amino acids. Trimming at V came to 4 bases and at J to 5 bases, leaving 8 bases not matched to a gene. Germline values: CDR1 LGHDT, CDR2 YNNKEL (reference sequence).

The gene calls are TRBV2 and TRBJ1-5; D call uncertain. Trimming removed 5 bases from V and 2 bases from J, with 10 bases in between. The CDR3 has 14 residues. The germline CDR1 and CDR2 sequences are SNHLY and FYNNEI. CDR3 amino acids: CASSWEKGNQPQHF. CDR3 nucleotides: TGTGCCAGCAGTTGGGAAAAGGGCAATCAGCCCCAGCATTTT.

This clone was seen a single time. CDR3 region: CASRPGTGRMNTEAFF. CDR3 DNA sequence: TGTGCCAGTAGGCCCGGGACAGGTAGGATGAACACTGAAGCTTTCTTT. The rearrangement joins TRBV19 to TRBJ1-1, with 8 bases that match TRBD1. The J segment lost 0 bases and the V segment lost 6 bases, leaving 9 bases of the junction unmatched. Germline CDR1 is LNHDA and CDR2 is SQIVND (reference sequence). This CDR3 is 16 amino acids long.

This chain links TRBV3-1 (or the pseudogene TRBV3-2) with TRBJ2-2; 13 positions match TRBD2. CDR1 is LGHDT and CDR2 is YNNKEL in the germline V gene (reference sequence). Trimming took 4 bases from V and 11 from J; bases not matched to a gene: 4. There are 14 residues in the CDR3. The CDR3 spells CASSPLAGGGELFF. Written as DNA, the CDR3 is TGTGCCAGCAGCCCACTAGCGGGAGGGGGAGAGCTGTTTTTT.

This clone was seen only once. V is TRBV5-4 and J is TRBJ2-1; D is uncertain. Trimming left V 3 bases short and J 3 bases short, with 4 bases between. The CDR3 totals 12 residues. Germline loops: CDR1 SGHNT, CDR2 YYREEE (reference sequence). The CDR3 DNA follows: TGTGCCAGCAGCTGGGACTACAATGAGCAGTTCTTC. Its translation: CASSWDYNEQFF.

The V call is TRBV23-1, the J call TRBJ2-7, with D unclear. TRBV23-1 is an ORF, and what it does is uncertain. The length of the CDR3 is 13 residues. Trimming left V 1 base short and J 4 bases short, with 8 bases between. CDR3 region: CASSQLSPYEQYF. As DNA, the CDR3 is TGCGCCAGCAGTCAATTATCCCCGTACGAGCAGTACTTC.